Sequencing of this TCR beta chain was carried out in a study of CD8+ T cells in alopecia areata. Study at large: Treated patients were given 5 to 10 mg oral tofacitinib twice daily.

Sequencing relied on a cDNA template that was reverse transcribed from extracted RNA. Some clones are missing from TCRdb's copy, which holds only in-frame ones; the method was immunoSEQ multiplex PCR. The profile covers 45,000 to 60,000 clones, with 90% to 97% appearing a single time and about 26% taken by the ten largest. The CDR3 sequence is 13 residues long. With 2 bases removed from V and 2 bases from J, the gap between germline ends came to 10 bases. Germline V gives CDR1 SQVTM, CDR2 ANQGSEA. The chain couples TRBV29-1 to TRBJ2-7; no firm D call. This specimen consisted of CD8+ T cells sorted from blood, obtained at week 0. The source is a human donor with alopecia areata. The CDR3 region is CSVENPRTYEQYF. In DNA form, the CDR3 reads TGCAGCGTTGAAAATCCGAGAACCTACGAGCAGTACTTC.